Each of the 27 T cell receptor beta chains below was sequenced from the same sample in a study of blood T cell repertoires in COVID-19. TCRdb keeps only in-frame clones here, not all; method: immunoSEQ multiplex PCR. This sample has some 70,000 clones; around 86% occur once, and the top ten carry less than 8%. The source material was peripheral blood. The receptors were sampled from a man aged 50-59 years with active COVID-19.

This chain links TRBV18 with TRBJ2-1; a possible D gene is TRBD1 (6 bases). Germline lookup yields CDR1 KGHSH and CDR2 LQKENI. The V gene lost 4 bases and the J gene lost 0 bases, with 7 bases spanning the gap. The CDR3 is 14 residues long. The CDR3 nucleotides are TGTGCCAGCTCACGAGGGGGCTCCTACAATGAGCAGTTCTTC. Protein: CASSRGGSYNEQFF. Based on the CDR3 plus reference TRBV18 and TRBJ2-1, the full variable domain is NAGVMQNPRHLVRRRGQEARLRCSPMKGHSHVYWYRQLPEEGLKFMVYLQKENIIDESGMPKERFSAEFPKEGPSILRIQQVVRGDSAAYFCASSRGGSYNEQFFGPGTRLTVL.

The chain couples TRBV12-5 to TRBJ2-2; TRBD1 agrees at 8 bases. The CDR3 has 15 amino acids. Germline V gives CDR1 LGHNT, CDR2 FRNRAP. J lost 4 bases, V lost 1 base, and 2 bases had no gene match. CDR3 in DNA: TGTGCTAGTGGTTTGGCTACAGGGGGCACCGGGGAGCTGTTTTTT. This gives the protein CASGLATGGTGELFF.

The rearrangement joins TRBV3-1 (or the pseudogene TRBV3-2) to TRBJ1-2; possibly TRBD1 for D (6 bases). Deletions cut 4 bases from V and 4 bases from J, with 19 bases between. CDR3 length equals 16 residues. In germline, CDR1 is LGHDT, CDR2 YNNKEL (reference sequence). The CDR3 DNA reads as TGTGCCAGCAGCCCATTGGGGGGGGCGTTGGTCTATGGCTACACCTTC. Its translation: CASSPLGGALVYGYTF.

This chain connects TRBV7-9 to TRBJ2-1; the D gene is possibly TRBD2 (6 bases). This CDR3 is built from 15 residues. V was cut by 4 bases and J by 5 bases, with 15 bases left in between. Germline assignment: CDR1 SEHNR and CDR2 FQNEAQ (reference sequence). The CDR3 sequence: CASSYPLAADNEQFF. The CDR3 nucleotides are TGTGCCAGCAGCTACCCTTTAGCGGCGGACAATGAGCAGTTCTTC.

In this sample, this clone turned up a few times. The V and J genes are TRBV4-1 and TRBJ2-3; no reliable D call. The V end was cut by 1 base, the J end by 2 bases, with 10 bases between. The CDR3 has 15 amino acids. Looked up from germline, CDR1 is MGHRA and CDR2 is YSYEKL. The CDR3 protein is CASSQVAADTDTQYF. DNA for the CDR3: TGCGCCAGCAGCCAAGTGGCCGCAGACACAGATACGCAGTATTTT.

J is TRBJ1-6 and V is TRBV2; 8 positions agree with TRBD1. The germline V gene encodes CDR1 SNHLY and CDR2 FYNNEI. V trimming: 4 bases; J trimming: 3 bases; junction bases outside the gene matches: 5. This CDR3 comprises 16 residues. The CDR3 DNA reads as TGTGCCAGCAGTGGAAAACAGGGGGTCTATAATTCACCCCTCCACTTT. Protein product: CASSGKQGVYNSPLHF.

The rearrangement uses TRBV7-3 and TRBJ2-7; 11 nucleotides line up with TRBD1. Germline values: CDR1 SGHTA, CDR2 FQGTGA. CDR3 length: 20 amino acids. After removal of 2 bases from V and 2 bases from J, the junction contained 17 bases not matched to a gene. The CDR3 region has the DNA TGTGCCAGCAGCTTACTTCCGGGGACAGGGGGTCCAGGTACAACCTACGAGCAGTACTTC. Translated: CASSLLPGTGGPGTTYEQYF.

This clone was seen a handful of times. V usage is TRBV7-6 and J usage is TRBJ2-7; 9 bases are shared with TRBD1. V lost 5 bases, J lost 3 bases, and 8 bases stayed unmatched. Germline V gene data show CDR1 as SGHVS and CDR2 as FNYEAQ. The CDR3 is 15 amino acids. The CDR3 DNA reads TGTGCCAGCAGCCCTCGGGACAGGGAACACTACGAGCAGTACTTC. Amino acids: CASSPRDREHYEQYF.

The chain employs TRBV2 and TRBJ1-4; 7 bases fit TRBD1. With V trimmed by 4 bases and J by 3 bases, 5 bases remained unmatched. CDR3 length: 15 residues. The germline gives CDR1 SNHLY, CDR2 FYNNEI. CDR3 sequence: CASSGRGQPNEKLFF. The DNA for the CDR3 is TGTGCCAGCAGTGGAAGGGGGCAGCCTAATGAAAAACTGTTTTTT.

This clone was recorded once. The chain has TRBV11-2 and TRBJ1-2; D not resolved. The CDR3 runs 14 residues. Germline CDR1 is SGHAT and CDR2 is FQNNGV. Trimming took 7 bases from V and 8 from J, leaving 20 bases between them. DNA of the CDR3: TGTGCCAGCAACCCTCTTCGGGGAGTAGGGGGCTACACCTTC. Translating gives CASNPLRGVGGYTF.

The chain employs TRBV28 and TRBJ1-3; 9 nucleotides agree with TRBD1. The J segment lost 0 bases and the V segment lost 3 bases, leaving 12 bases of the junction unmatched. This CDR3 is built from 19 residues. Germline V gene sequence: CDR1 MDHEN, CDR2 SYDVKM. For the CDR3, the DNA is TGTGCCAGCAGTTTCGTGCGGACAGGGGCTGTCATCTCTGGAAACACCATATATTTT. Translation: CASSFVRTGAVISGNTIYF.

This clone has just a few counts. The J gene is TRBJ2-7, the V gene TRBV7-2; D might be TRBD1 (5 bases). The V end lost 3 bases, the J end lost 0 bases, and 18 bases lay between the germline ends. The V gene's germline CDR1 is SGHTA and CDR2 FQGNSA. This CDR3 is 17 amino acids long. The CDR3 DNA reads as TGTGCCAGCAGCTTTTTTTCTCTCACCGGACACTCCTACGAGCAGTACTTC. Residues: CASSFFSLTGHSYEQYF.

The V call is TRBV5-1, the J call TRBJ2-7, with TRBD1 identical over 8 bases. The CDR3 length is 15 residues. The V gene end was trimmed by 3 bases and the J gene end by 2 bases; junction bases not matched to a gene: 7. Germline V gene data show CDR1 as SGHRS and CDR2 as YFSETQ. Written as DNA, the CDR3 is TGCGCCAGCAGCTCACGGACAGGGAAAACCTACGAGCAGTACTTC. It is translated as CASSSRTGKTYEQYF.

V usage is TRBV5-1 and J usage is TRBJ2-3; D not certain. V lost 6 bases and J lost 0, with 14 bases in between. CDR1 is SGHRS, CDR2 YFSETQ, per germline. This CDR3 comprises 15 residues. The CDR3 reads CASTLGLPSTDTQYF. In DNA form, the CDR3 reads TGCGCCAGCACCCTTGGGCTACCGAGCACAGATACGCAGTATTTT.

V is TRBV18 and J is TRBJ1-5; a possible D gene is TRBD1 (5 bases). CDR1 and CDR2 (germline): KGHSH, LQKENI. This CDR3 has 15 amino acids. The V gene lost 2 bases and the J gene lost 3 bases, with 11 bases spanning the gap. The CDR3 sequence is CASSPSGPSNQPQHF. In DNA form, the CDR3 reads TGTGCCAGCTCACCATCAGGGCCTTCCAATCAGCCCCAGCATTTT.

V usage is TRBV19 and J usage is TRBJ2-3; D possibly corresponds to TRBD2 (6 bases). Germline-derived CDR1 and CDR2 are LNHDA and SQIVND (reference sequence). The CDR3 is 13 residues long. The V end was cut by 10 bases, the J end by 1 base, with 12 bases between. CDR3 DNA sequence: TGTGCCACCAGACTAGTAGGCACAGATACGCAGTATTTT. This codes for CATRLVGTDTQYF.

This clone was detected a few times. The rearrangement uses TRBV7-2 and TRBJ2-2; D is undetermined. V was shortened by 6 bases and J by 3 bases, with 14 bases between the two germline ends. Per germline, CDR1 SGHTA and CDR2 FQGNSA. The CDR3 contains 15 residues. CDR3 in DNA: TGTGCCAGCAGATCCGGGTCATCCGACACCGGGGAGCTGTTTTTT. The encoded protein is CASRSGSSDTGELFF.

The chain has TRBV7-3 and TRBJ2-1; 9 positions agree with TRBD2. Germline values: CDR1 SGHTA, CDR2 FQGTGA. The V gene end was trimmed by 4 bases and the J gene end by 9 bases; junction bases not matched to a gene: 7. The CDR3 has 14 residues. In DNA, the CDR3 is TGTGCCAGCAGCTGGGGTAGCGGGGGTGGTGAGCAGTTCTTC. This sequence encodes CASSWGSGGGEQFF.

The V gene is TRBV4-2, the J gene TRBJ2-5, with a possible D match to TRBD1 (5 bases). The CDR3 length is 14 residues. V lost 4 bases, J lost 7 bases, and 16 bases lay in between. CDR1 LGHNA and CDR2 YNFKEQ come from the germline V gene. CDR3 coding DNA: TGTGCCAGCAGCCTCCAGACAGCCCAGGGGACCCAGTACTTC. It is translated as CASSLQTAQGTQYF.

The chain combines TRBV7-2 with TRBJ2-5, with 9 bases fitting TRBD1. V lost 5 bases, J lost 1 base, and 2 bases stayed unmatched. Germline V gene lookup returns CDR1 SGHTA and CDR2 FQGNSA. CDR3 length equals 14 residues. The CDR3, as DNA: TGTGCCAGCAGCCCGGACAGGGGCCAAGAGACCCAGTACTTC. The encoded protein is CASSPDRGQETQYF.

V is TRBV9 and J is TRBJ2-7; a weak D match, TRBD2 (6 bases). The CDR3 consists of 14 residues. The germline gives CDR1 SGDLS, CDR2 YYNGEE. V was clipped by 4 bases and J by 7 bases, with 18 bases between them. The chain's CDR3 is CASSPYPAGSEQYF. The CDR3 DNA is TGTGCCAGCAGCCCGTACCCTGCGGGATCGGAGCAGTACTTC. Using reference TRBV9 and TRBJ2-7 for the parts outside the CDR3, the full variable domain is DSGVTQTPKHLITATGQRVTLRCSPRSGDLSVYWYQQSLDQGLQFLIQYYNGEERAKGNILERFSAQQFPDLHSELNLSSLELGDSALYFCASSPYPAGSEQYFGPGTRLTVT.

The chain uses TRBV6-5 and TRBJ1-6; 9 bases are a match to TRBD1. CDR3 length: 14 residues. Germline lookup yields CDR1 MNHEY and CDR2 SVGAGI. V dropped 7 bases and J dropped 10; count of bases not matched to a gene: 8. The CDR3 DNA follows: TGTGCCAGCACACAGACAGGGGGAGAGTCACCCCTCCACTTT. Translating gives CASTQTGGESPLHF.

The rearrangement joins TRBV11-2 to TRBJ1-2; a weak D match, TRBD1 (5 bases). V dropped 1 base and J dropped 7 bases, with 13 bases sitting between them. This CDR3 comprises 14 residues. Germline values: CDR1 SGHAT, CDR2 FQNNGV. CDR3 coding DNA: TGTGCCAGCAGCTTAGGTGCCGCGGGGGTTGGCTACACCTTC. Encoded protein: CASSLGAAGVGYTF. The whole variable domain, filled in from reference TRBV11-2 and TRBJ1-2, reads EAGVAQSPRYKIIEKRQSVAFWCNPISGHATLYWYQQILGQGPKLLIQFQNNGVVDDSQLPKDRFSAERLKGVDSTLKIQPAKLEDSAVYLCASSLGAAGVGYTFGSGTRLTVV.

V gene TRBV27 combines with J gene TRBJ1-5; 7 positions match TRBD1. J gave up 4 bases and V 6 bases, and 9 bases lay outside the gene matches. The V gene's germline CDR1 is MNHEY and CDR2 SMNVEV (reference sequence). CDR3 length equals 15 residues. The CDR3 DNA follows: TGTGCCAGCAGGCAAAGGACAGGACGAAATCAGCCCCAGCATTTT. Protein sequence: CASRQRTGRNQPQHF.

The V and J genes are TRBV24-1 and TRBJ2-1; TRBD2 is a possible D gene (5 bases). Trimming left V 4 bases short and J 0 bases short, with 9 bases between. The CDR3 runs 15 residues. Germline V gene lookup returns CDR1 KGHDR and CDR2 SFDVKD. CDR3 nucleotide sequence: TGTGCCACCAGTGAGCGAGGGAGCTCCTACAATGAGCAGTTCTTC. Translated, it gives CATSERGSSYNEQFF.

The rearrangement joins TRBV7-2 to TRBJ2-7, with D perhaps matching TRBD1 (6 bases). The CDR3 has 15 amino acids. Trimming pared 5 bases from V and 2 bases from J, leaving 16 bases between. The germline V gene has CDR1 SGHTA and CDR2 FQGNSA. The CDR3 DNA follows: TGTGCCAGCAGCGCGAGACAGGTCACGACCTACGAGCAGTACTTC. This encodes CASSARQVTTYEQYF.

A few counts support this clone. The chain has TRBV7-8 and TRBJ2-6; 10 bases match TRBD2. Trimming took 4 bases from V and 1 from J; bases not matched to a gene: 7. Germline V CDR1 and CDR2: SGHVS, FQNEAQ. This CDR3 region has 18 residues. The DNA for the CDR3 is TGTGCCAGCAGCTCCCGACTAGCGGGCCCTTCTGGGGCCAACGTCCTGACTTTC. Translating gives CASSSRLAGPSGANVLTF.